One sample yielded the 26 T cell receptor beta chains listed below, sequenced in a study of cytomegalovirus exposure and HLA in healthy donors. The PCR had 60 Vbeta and 13 Jbeta primers. Sequencing was performed with immunoSEQ multiplex PCR; in TCRdb, only in-frame clones are kept and a portion is missing. Of about 190,000 clones in the sample, 79% are singletons; the top ten hold less than 2%. Input material: PBMCs. The receptors shown here come from a woman aged 18-29 years in good health and CMV-seronegative.

This clone came up once. CDR3 in amino acids: CASSPPGLAGFNEQFF. In DNA form, the CDR3 reads TGTGCCAGCAGCCCGCCGGGACTAGCGGGGTTCAATGAGCAGTTCTTC. V gene TRBV5-4 combines with J gene TRBJ2-1; 13 bases map to TRBD2. There are 16 residues in the CDR3. Germline-derived CDR1 and CDR2 are SGHNT and YYREEE (reference sequence). The V gene end was trimmed by 4 bases and the J gene end by 6 bases; junction bases not matched to a gene: 7. The whole variable domain, filled in from reference TRBV5-4 and TRBJ2-1, reads ETGVTQSPTHLIKTRGQQVTLRCSSQSGHNTVSWYQQALGQGPQFIFQYYREEENGRGNFPPRFSGLQFPNYSSELNVNALELDDSALYLCASSPPGLAGFNEQFFGPGTRLTVL.

This sequence joins TRBV5-1 and TRBJ2-1; 10 bases map to TRBD1. After removal of 4 bases from V and 9 bases from J, the junction contained 10 bases not matched to a gene. This CDR3 has 15 amino acids. CDR1 is SGHRS, CDR2 YFSETQ, per germline. CDR3 protein: CASSLPGQGYGEQFF. CDR3 sequence (DNA): TGCGCCAGCAGCCTTCCGGGACAGGGGTACGGTGAGCAGTTCTTC.

The rearrangement links TRBV2 to TRBJ1-5, with D uncertain. Looked up from germline, CDR1 is SNHLY and CDR2 is FYNNEI. CDR3 length equals 14 residues. V dropped 1 base and J dropped 7 bases, with 11 bases sitting between them. The CDR3, as DNA: TGTGCCAGCAGTGAAGAGGTCTCGGGACAGCCCCAGCATTTT. This encodes CASSEEVSGQPQHF.

The rearrangement uses TRBV11-3 and TRBJ2-1, with 7 positions matching TRBD1. CDR1 and CDR2 (germline): SGHNT, YENEEA. J lost 7 bases, V lost 5 bases, and 11 bases had no gene match. This CDR3 region has 15 residues. The CDR3 is CASSQTGARGNEQFF. CDR3 DNA: TGTGCCAGCAGCCAAACAGGGGCTAGAGGGAATGAGCAGTTCTTC.

V usage is TRBV1 and J usage is TRBJ2-3; TRBD2, the table's D call, was not compared with the DNA. TRBV1 is marked as a pseudogene. The CDR3 length is 12 residues. The CDR3 here is CTSSQVVDTQYF. The CDR3 DNA sequence: TGCACCAGCAGCCAAGTAGTGGATACGCAGTATTTT.

The genes are TRBV6-1 and TRBJ1-1; 7 bases align to TRBD1. Germline CDR1 MNHNS, CDR2 SASEGT. CDR3 size: 11 residues. Losses at the gene ends were 7 bases for V and 6 bases for J; bases not matched to a gene: 2. CDR3 nucleotides: TGTGCCAGCAACGGACAGGCTGAAGCTTTCTTT. Amino acid sequence: CASNGQAEAFF.

The J gene is TRBJ1-4, the V gene TRBV15, with 10 bases matching TRBD1. From germline, CDR1 is LNHNV and CDR2 YYDKDF (reference sequence). The CDR3 runs 12 residues. The V and J ends lost 11 bases and 8 bases, in that order; junction bases with no gene match: 5. CDR3 amino acids: CASRDRGEKLFF. CDR3 DNA sequence: TGTGCCTCCCGGGACAGGGGAGAAAAACTGTTTTTT.

In this sample, this clone turned up a few times. The V and J genes are TRBV11-2 and TRBJ2-7; tentative D call: TRBD2 (6 bases). This CDR3 has 15 amino acids. Trimming cost V 6 bases and J 6 bases, with 21 bases left between them. Per germline, CDR1 SGHAT and CDR2 FQNNGV. The CDR3: CASSPPGRPLVEQYF. The CDR3 nucleotides read TGTGCCAGCAGTCCTCCCGGGAGACCTCTCGTCGAGCAGTACTTC. Looking up the rest from reference TRBV11-2 and TRBJ2-7 gives the full variable domain: EAGVAQSPRYKIIEKRQSVAFWCNPISGHATLYWYQQILGQGPKLLIQFQNNGVVDDSQLPKDRFSAERLKGVDSTLKIQPAKLEDSAVYLCASSPPGRPLVEQYFGPGTRLTVT.

V gene TRBV28 combines with J gene TRBJ1-1; 11 nucleotides agree with TRBD1. Germline trimming cut 1 base from V and 5 bases from J; bases unmatched to any gene: 9. Germline V CDR1 and CDR2: MDHEN, SYDVKM. This CDR3 comprises 17 residues. CDR3 sequence reads: CASSLSRTGGLWTEAFF. CDR3 nucleotides: TGTGCCAGCAGTTTATCGAGGACAGGGGGCTTGTGGACTGAAGCTTTCTTT.

The V and J genes are TRBV27 and TRBJ1-2; D is undetermined. Trimming left V 3 bases short and J 3 bases short, with 14 bases between. Germline CDR1 and CDR2: MNHEY and SMNVEV (reference sequence). This CDR3 region has 15 residues. The CDR3 loop reads CASSFTGSGDYGYTF. In DNA, the CDR3 is TGTGCCAGCAGTTTCACGGGGAGTGGGGACTATGGCTACACCTTC.

The gene calls are TRBV5-1 and TRBJ2-7, with D perhaps matching TRBD1 (5 bases). Trimming removed 2 bases from V and 0 bases from J, with 9 bases in between. Germline CDR1 is SGHRS and CDR2 is YFSETQ. This CDR3 has 14 residues. The CDR3, as DNA: TGCGCCAGCAGCTTCGGCGACAGCTCCTACGAGCAGTACTTC. Translation: CASSFGDSSYEQYF.

The chain couples TRBV27 to TRBJ1-1, with D hard to call. The CDR3 is 15 residues long. Trimming pared 3 bases from V and 1 base from J, leaving 12 bases between. Germline V CDR1 and CDR2: MNHEY, SMNVEV (reference sequence). The CDR3 bases are TGTGCCAGCAGTTTGATCCCGCCCGGGAACACTGAAGCTTTCTTT. Translated: CASSLIPPGNTEAFF.

The chain is built from TRBV7-2 and TRBJ2-7; 7 nucleotides match TRBD2. This CDR3 comprises 16 residues. The germline CDR1 and CDR2 sequences are SGHTA and FQGNSA. Trimming cost V 1 base and J 3 bases; bases outside gene matches: 9. The CDR3 DNA sequence: TGTGCCAGCAGCTTAGGGGGGGGTGGGGGAGGCTACGAGCAGTACTTC. Protein product: CASSLGGGGGGYEQYF.

V is TRBV6-5 and J is TRBJ2-6; D is unresolved. V lost 6 bases, J lost 1 base, and 10 bases lay in between. The CDR3 sequence is 15 residues long. Germline-derived CDR1 and CDR2 are MNHEY and SVGAGI. This CDR3 reads CASSQRVSGANVLTF. For the CDR3, the DNA is TGTGCCAGCAGCCAACGGGTATCTGGGGCCAACGTCCTGACTTTC.

This chain connects TRBV6-5 to TRBJ1-2; TRBD1 matches 7 bases. CDR1 is MNHEY and CDR2 is SVGAGI in the germline V gene. V gave up 6 bases and J gave up 0 bases; unmatched junction bases: 7. CDR3 length equals 15 residues. CDR3 sequence: CASSRVGQPNYGYTF. The CDR3 DNA reads TGTGCCAGCAGCCGTGTGGGACAGCCTAACTATGGCTACACCTTC.

The CDR3 reads CATSRDRSGGGDNEQFF. Written as DNA, the CDR3 is TGTGCCACCAGCAGAGATAGGTCTGGGGGGGGAGACAATGAGCAGTTCTTC. J is TRBJ2-1 and V is TRBV15, with 7 bases lining up with TRBD2. CDR3 size: 17 residues. Germline CDR1 LNHNV, CDR2 YYDKDF (reference sequence). V lost 0 bases, J lost 5 bases, and 10 bases stayed unmatched.

CDR3 protein: CASSPGRGDTQYF. The CDR3 region has the DNA TGCGCCAGCAGCCCCGGCAGGGGCGATACGCAGTATTTT. The chain uses TRBV4-3 and TRBJ2-3; possible D gene TRBD1, 6 bases. This CDR3 has 13 amino acids. Per the germline V gene, CDR1 is LGHNA and CDR2 is YSLEER. Between the trimmed V and J ends, which lost 4 bases and 6 bases, there was a span of 11 bases.

The V call is TRBV7-8, the J call TRBJ1-6; 7 positions match TRBD1. The CDR3 is made up of 16 amino acids. The V segment lost 1 base and the J segment 6 bases; nucleotides outside the gene matches: 6. The germline V gene encodes CDR1 SGHVS and CDR2 FQNEAQ. The CDR3 bases are TGTGCCAGCAGCTTAGAACGGGACAGACCTAATTCACCCCTCCACTTT. Protein sequence: CASSLERDRPNSPLHF.

The chain combines TRBV2 with TRBJ2-3; 9 bases agree with TRBD2. Germline lookup yields CDR1 SNHLY and CDR2 FYNNEI. CDR3 size: 18 residues. V lost 4 bases and J lost 3; bases outside the gene matches: 14. The chain's CDR3 is CASSVGVGRGGSTDTQYF. Written as DNA, the CDR3 is TGTGCCAGCAGTGTGGGGGTTGGGCGGGGGGGCAGTACAGATACGCAGTATTTT.

Comments on this clone: The junction departs from germline at one end; a sequencing error may be responsible. The gene calls are TRBV7-9 and TRBJ2-5; TRBD2 might be the D (6 bases). Germline V CDR1 and CDR2: SEHNR, FQNEAQ (reference sequence). The CDR3 has 14 amino acids. The CDR3 sequence: CSSSWEAFQETQYF. The DNA of the CDR3 is TGTTCCAGCAGCTGGGAGGCGTTCCAAGAGACCCAGTACTTC.

The genes are TRBV28 and TRBJ2-4, with 7 bases aligning to TRBD1. Germline V gene data show CDR1 as MDHEN and CDR2 as SYDVKM. Losses at the gene ends were 4 bases for V and 0 bases for J; bases not matched to a gene: 15. CDR3 size: 19 residues. The CDR3 region is CASSSRAPRGTLAKNIQYF. The CDR3 nucleotides read TGTGCCAGCAGTTCCCGGGCGCCCAGGGGGACCCTAGCCAAAAACATTCAGTACTTC. The entire variable domain, with the rest obtained from reference TRBV28 and TRBJ2-4, is as follows: DVKVTQSSRYLVKRTGEKVFLECVQDMDHENMFWYRQDPGLGLRLIYFSYDVKMKEKGDIPEGYSVSREKKERFSLILESASTNQTSMYLCASSSRAPRGTLAKNIQYFGAGTRLSVL.

This clone was recorded only once. J is TRBJ1-1 and V is TRBV19; no clear D. V lost 5 bases, J lost 4 bases, and 14 bases lay in between. Germline CDR1 LNHDA, CDR2 SQIVND (reference sequence). The CDR3 runs 14 residues. The CDR3 loop reads CASSEGRGITEAFF. CDR3 DNA sequence: TGTGCCAGTAGTGAGGGCCGGGGAATCACTGAAGCTTTCTTT. Full variable domain (missing parts from reference TRBV19 and TRBJ1-1): DGGITQSPKYLFRKEGQNVTLSCEQNLNHDAMYWYRQDPGQGLRLIYYSQIVNDFQKGDIAEGYSVSREKKESFPLTVTSAQKNPTAFYLCASSEGRGITEAFFGQGTRLTVV.

The chain couples TRBV27 to TRBJ2-1; 11 bases align to TRBD2. The germline gives CDR1 MNHEY, CDR2 SMNVEV (reference sequence). This CDR3 is built from 16 residues. With V trimmed by 6 bases and J by 5 bases, 9 bases remained unmatched. The CDR3 coding sequence is TGTGCCAGCAGCCTAATACTAGCGGGAGCCGACAATGAGCAGTTCTTC. Translation: CASSLILAGADNEQFF.

The V and J genes are TRBV19 and TRBJ1-1; D is unclear. Per germline, CDR1 LNHDA and CDR2 SQIVND (reference sequence). The CDR3 length is 13 residues. The germline V and J ends were trimmed by 2 bases and 7 bases, with 11 bases remaining between them. The CDR3 here is CASSIRDRGEAFF. The CDR3 DNA reads as TGTGCCAGTAGTATAAGAGATCGGGGTGAAGCTTTCTTT.

The chain combines TRBV29-1 with TRBJ2-7; 8 bases match TRBD1. This CDR3 comprises 15 residues. Trimming removed 8 bases from V and 0 bases from J; junction bases left unmatched: 12. Looked up from germline, CDR1 is SQVTM and CDR2 is ANQGSEA. The CDR3 bases are TGCAGCTTCAAAGGGGCAGGGGGCGCCTCCTACGAGCAGTACTTC. Residues: CSFKGAGGASYEQYF.

This clone was detected a few times. V usage is TRBV6-6 and J usage is TRBJ1-3, with unresolved D. The CDR3 contains 16 residues. The germline V gene has CDR1 MNHNY and CDR2 SVGAGI (reference sequence). V was pared by 6 bases and J by 0 bases, with 15 bases between. CDR3 sequence (DNA): TGTGCCAGCAGCCCGGCGGCTCTGGGCTCTGGAAACACCATATATTTT. Its protein is CASSPAALGSGNTIYF.